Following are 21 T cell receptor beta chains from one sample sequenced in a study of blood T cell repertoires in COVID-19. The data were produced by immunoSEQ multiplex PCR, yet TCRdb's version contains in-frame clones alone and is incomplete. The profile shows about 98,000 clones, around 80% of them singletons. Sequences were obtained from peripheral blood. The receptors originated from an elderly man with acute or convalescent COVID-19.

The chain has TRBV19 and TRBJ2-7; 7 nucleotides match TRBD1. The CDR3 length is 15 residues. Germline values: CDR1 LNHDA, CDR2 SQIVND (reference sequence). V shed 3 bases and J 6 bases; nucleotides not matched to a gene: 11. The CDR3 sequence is CASSIAGPGGSEQYF. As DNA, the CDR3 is TGTGCCAGTAGTATCGCTGGCCCAGGGGGTTCCGAGCAGTACTTC.

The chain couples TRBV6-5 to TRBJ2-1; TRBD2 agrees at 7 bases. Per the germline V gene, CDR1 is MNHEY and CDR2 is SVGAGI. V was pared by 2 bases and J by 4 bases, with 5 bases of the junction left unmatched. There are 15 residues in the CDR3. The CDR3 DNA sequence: TGTGCCAGCAGTTACGGACTAGTCGTATACAATGAGCAGTTCTTC. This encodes CASSYGLVVYNEQFF.

CDR3 nucleotide sequence: TGCGCCAGCCGACTCGGGACTAGCGGGGGGCGGGAGCAGTACTTC. Protein sequence: CASRLGTSGGREQYF. The chain links TRBV5-1 to TRBJ2-7, with 15 bases lining up with TRBD2. CDR1 and CDR2 from the germline V gene are SGHRS and YFSETQ. This CDR3 contains 15 residues. V was pared by 7 bases and J by 7 bases, with 9 bases of the junction left unmatched.

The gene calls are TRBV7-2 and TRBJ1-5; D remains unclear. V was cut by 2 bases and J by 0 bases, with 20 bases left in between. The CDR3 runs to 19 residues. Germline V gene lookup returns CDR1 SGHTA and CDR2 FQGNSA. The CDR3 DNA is TGTGCCAGCAGCTTAAAGACGGGAAAGGTGAGGGATAGCAATCAGCCCCAGCATTTT. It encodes CASSLKTGKVRDSNQPQHF.

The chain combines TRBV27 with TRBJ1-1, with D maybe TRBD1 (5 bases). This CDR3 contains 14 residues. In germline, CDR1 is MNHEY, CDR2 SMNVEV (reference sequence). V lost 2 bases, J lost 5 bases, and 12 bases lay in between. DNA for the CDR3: TGTGCCAGCAGTTTACGGGAGGGGTTGACTGAAGCTTTCTTT. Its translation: CASSLREGLTEAFF.

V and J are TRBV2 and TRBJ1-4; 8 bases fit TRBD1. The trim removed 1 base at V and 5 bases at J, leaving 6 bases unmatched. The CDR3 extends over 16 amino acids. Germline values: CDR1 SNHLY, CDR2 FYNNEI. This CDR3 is CASSEGDRGGNEKLFF. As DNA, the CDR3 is TGTGCCAGCAGTGAAGGAGACAGGGGCGGGAATGAAAAACTGTTTTTT.

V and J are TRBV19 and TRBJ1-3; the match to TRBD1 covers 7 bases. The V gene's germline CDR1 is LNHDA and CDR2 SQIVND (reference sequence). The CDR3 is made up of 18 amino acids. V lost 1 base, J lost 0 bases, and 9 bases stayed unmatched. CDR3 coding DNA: TGTGCCAGTAGTATAGGGGGGACAGCGTATTCCTCTGGAAACACCATATATTTT. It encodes CASSIGGTAYSSGNTIYF.

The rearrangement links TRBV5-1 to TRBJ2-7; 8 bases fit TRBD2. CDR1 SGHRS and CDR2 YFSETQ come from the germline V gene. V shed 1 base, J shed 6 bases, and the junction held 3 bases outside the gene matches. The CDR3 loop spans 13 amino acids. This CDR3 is CASSLIAGIEQYF. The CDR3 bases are TGCGCCAGCAGCTTGATAGCGGGAATCGAGCAGTACTTC.

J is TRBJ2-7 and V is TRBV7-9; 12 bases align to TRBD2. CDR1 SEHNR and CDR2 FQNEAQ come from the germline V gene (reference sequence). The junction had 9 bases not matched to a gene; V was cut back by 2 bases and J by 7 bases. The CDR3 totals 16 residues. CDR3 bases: TGTGCCAGCAGCTTATTACGGCCTAGCGGGGGGGCGGAGCAGTACTTC. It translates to CASSLLRPSGGAEQYF.

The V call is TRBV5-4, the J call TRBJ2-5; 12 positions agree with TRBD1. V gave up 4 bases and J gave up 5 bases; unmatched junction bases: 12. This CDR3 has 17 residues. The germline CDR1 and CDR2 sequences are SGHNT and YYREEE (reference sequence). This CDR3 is CASSAPPGTGGEETQYF. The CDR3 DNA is TGTGCCAGCAGCGCGCCGCCCGGGACAGGGGGCGAGGAGACCCAGTACTTC. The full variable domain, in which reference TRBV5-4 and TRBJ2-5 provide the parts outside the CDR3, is ETGVTQSPTHLIKTRGQQVTLRCSSQSGHNTVSWYQQALGQGPQFIFQYYREEENGRGNFPPRFSGLQFPNYSSELNVNALELDDSALYLCASSAPPGTGGEETQYFGPGTRLLVL.

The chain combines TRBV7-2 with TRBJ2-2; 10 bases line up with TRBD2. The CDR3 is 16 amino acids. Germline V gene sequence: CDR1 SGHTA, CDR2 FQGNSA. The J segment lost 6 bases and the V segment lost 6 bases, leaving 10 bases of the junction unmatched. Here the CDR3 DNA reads TGTGCCAGCAGACCCATTTCGACTAGCGGGTCCGGGGAGCTGTTTTTT. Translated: CASRPISTSGSGELFF.

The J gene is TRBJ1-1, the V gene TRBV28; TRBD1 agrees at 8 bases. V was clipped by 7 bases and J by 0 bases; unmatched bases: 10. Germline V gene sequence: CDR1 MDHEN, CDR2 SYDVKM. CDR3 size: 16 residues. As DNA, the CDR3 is TGTGCCAGCAAGTCCGGGACAGGCGGCGTGAACACTGAAGCTTTCTTT. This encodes CASKSGTGGVNTEAFF.

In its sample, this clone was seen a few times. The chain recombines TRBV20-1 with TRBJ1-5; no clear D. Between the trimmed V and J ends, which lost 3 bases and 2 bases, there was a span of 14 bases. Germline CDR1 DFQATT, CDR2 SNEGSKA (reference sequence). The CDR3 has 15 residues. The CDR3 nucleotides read TGCAGTGCTAGTGGACCCCCCCGGGGCAATCAGCCCCAGCATTTT. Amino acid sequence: CSASGPPRGNQPQHF.

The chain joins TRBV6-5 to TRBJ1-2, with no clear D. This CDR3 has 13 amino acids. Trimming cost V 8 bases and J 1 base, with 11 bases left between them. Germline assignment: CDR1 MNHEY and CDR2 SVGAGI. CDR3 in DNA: TGTGCCAGCTCGGAGGCCGTTAACTATGGCTACACCTTC. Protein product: CASSEAVNYGYTF.

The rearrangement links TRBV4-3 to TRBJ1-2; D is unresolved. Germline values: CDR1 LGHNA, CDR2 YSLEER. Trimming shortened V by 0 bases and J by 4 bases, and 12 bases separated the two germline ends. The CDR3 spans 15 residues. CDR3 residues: CASSQDERVTYGYTF. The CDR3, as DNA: TGCGCCAGCAGCCAAGATGAACGGGTTACCTATGGCTACACCTTC.

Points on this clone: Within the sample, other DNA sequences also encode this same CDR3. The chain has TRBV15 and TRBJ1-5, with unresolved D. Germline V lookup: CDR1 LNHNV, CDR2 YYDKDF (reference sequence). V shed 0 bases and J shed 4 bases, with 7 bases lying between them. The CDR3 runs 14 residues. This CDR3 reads CATSRDRGNQPQHF. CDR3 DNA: TGTGCCACCAGCAGAGATCGGGGAAATCAGCCCCAGCATTTT.

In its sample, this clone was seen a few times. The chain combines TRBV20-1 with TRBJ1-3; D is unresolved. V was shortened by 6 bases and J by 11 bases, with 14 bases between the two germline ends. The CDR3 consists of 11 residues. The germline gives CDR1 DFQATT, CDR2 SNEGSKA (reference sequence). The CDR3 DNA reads TGCAGTGCCCTTCTCCCCCAGGCCATATATTTT. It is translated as CSALLPQAIYF.

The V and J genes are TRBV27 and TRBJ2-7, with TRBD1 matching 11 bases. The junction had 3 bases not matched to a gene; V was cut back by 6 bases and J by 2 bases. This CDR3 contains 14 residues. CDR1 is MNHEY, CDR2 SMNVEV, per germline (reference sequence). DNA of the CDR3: TGTGCCAGCAGCGGACAGGGGGCCACCTACGAGCAGTACTTC. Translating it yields CASSGQGATYEQYF.

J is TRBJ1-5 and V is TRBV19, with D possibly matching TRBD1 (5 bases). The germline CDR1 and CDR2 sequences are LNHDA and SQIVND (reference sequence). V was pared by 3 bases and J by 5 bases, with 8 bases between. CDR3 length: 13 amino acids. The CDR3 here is CASSIQGHQPQHF. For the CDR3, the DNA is TGTGCCAGTAGTATTCAGGGCCATCAGCCCCAGCATTTT.

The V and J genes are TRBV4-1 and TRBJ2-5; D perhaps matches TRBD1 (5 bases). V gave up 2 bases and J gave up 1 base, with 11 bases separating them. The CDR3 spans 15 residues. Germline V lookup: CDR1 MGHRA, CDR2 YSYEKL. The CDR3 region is CASSQQFGAQETQYF. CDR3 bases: TGCGCCAGCAGCCAACAATTTGGGGCCCAAGAGACCCAGTACTTC.

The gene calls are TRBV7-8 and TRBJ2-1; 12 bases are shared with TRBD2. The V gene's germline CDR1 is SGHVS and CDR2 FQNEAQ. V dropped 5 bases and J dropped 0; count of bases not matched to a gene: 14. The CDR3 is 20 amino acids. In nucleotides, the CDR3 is TGTGCCAGCAGCCCTCGGGCGGCTAGCGGGAGGGCTAGCTCCTACAATGAGCAGTTCTTC. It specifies CASSPRAASGRASSYNEQFF.